A single sample is the source of the 31 T cell receptor beta chains below, sequenced in a study of OX40 agonist ivuxolimab in advanced cancers. TCRdb's copy holds only in-frame clones and misses some; the assay was immunoSEQ multiplex PCR. The data show some 50,000 clones, around 84% seen once. Here the sequenced sample was CD4+ or CD8+ T cells sorted from blood, taken in a trial of the OX40 agonist ivuxolimab. The receptors here all came from an adult with an advanced solid tumor such as melanoma, head and neck, liver or kidney cancer.

V and J are TRBV7-2 and TRBJ2-1, with D possibly matching TRBD2 (6 bases). The V end lost 1 base, the J end lost 2 bases, and 9 bases lay between the germline ends. CDR1 is SGHTA, CDR2 FQGNSA, per germline. The CDR3 runs 15 residues. In DNA form, the CDR3 reads TGTGCCAGCAGCTTAGACGGGAGACCCTACAATGAGCAGTTCTTC. It codes for CASSLDGRPYNEQFF.

The CDR3 DNA follows: TGTGCCAGCAGAGCAGGGGGAAGCTCCTACGAGCAGTACTTC. Its protein is CASRAGGSSYEQYF. V gene TRBV6-1 combines with J gene TRBJ2-7; 7 bases map to TRBD1. This CDR3 region has 14 residues. V shed 6 bases and J 0 bases; nucleotides not matched to a gene: 5. Germline CDR1 is MNHNS and CDR2 is SASEGT.

V and J are TRBV29-1 and TRBJ2-2; D is possibly TRBD2 (5 bases). V dropped 0 bases and J dropped 6 bases, with 8 bases sitting between them. Germline V gives CDR1 SQVTM, CDR2 ANQGSEA. CDR3 size: 13 residues. The CDR3 DNA reads as TGCAGCGTTGAAGATCGGGGATCCGGGGAGCTGTTTTTT. This gives the protein CSVEDRGSGELFF.

CDR3 residues: CASSPTGYTEAFF. CDR3 coding DNA: TGTGCCAGCTCACCAACAGGATACACTGAAGCTTTCTTT. The rearrangement links TRBV18 to TRBJ1-1; D might be TRBD1 (5 bases). The germline V gene has CDR1 KGHSH and CDR2 LQKENI. V was shortened by 2 bases and J by 3 bases, with 7 bases between the two germline ends. The CDR3 covers 13 residues.

The chain has TRBV28 and TRBJ1-3; D uncertain. This CDR3 spans 14 amino acids. CDR1 is MDHEN and CDR2 is SYDVKM in the germline V gene. The ends were cut back, 8 bases at V and 4 bases at J, with 15 bases in the middle. CDR3 DNA: TGTGCCAGCTCTCCGGGCGGGGTCGGAAACACCATATATTTT. Its protein product is CASSPGGVGNTIYF.

The V gene is TRBV18, the J gene TRBJ2-5; D gene ambiguous. Germline V lookup: CDR1 KGHSH, CDR2 LQKENI. The CDR3 length is 11 residues. Trimming removed 5 bases from V and 3 bases from J, with 4 bases in between. The DNA of the CDR3 is TGTGCCAGCTCATTGGAAGAGACCCAGTACTTC. As protein: CASSLEETQYF.

The chain has TRBV12-5 and TRBJ1-5; a possible D gene is TRBD1 (5 bases). V shed 2 bases and J shed 3 bases, with 8 bases lying between them. The CDR3 extends over 14 amino acids. CDR1 and CDR2 from the germline V gene are LGHNT and FRNRAP. Written as DNA, the CDR3 is TGTGCTAGTGGTTTGACAGGTTTCAATCAGCCCCAGCATTTT. This codes for CASGLTGFNQPQHF.

CDR3 in amino acids: CASSPRDNIQETQYF. In nucleotides, the CDR3 is TGTGCCAGCAGCCCACGGGACAATATACAAGAGACCCAGTACTTC. The genes are TRBV9 and TRBJ2-5; D may be TRBD1 (6 bases). This CDR3 contains 15 residues. V lost 4 bases, J lost 2 bases, and 15 bases lay in between. The germline V gene encodes CDR1 SGDLS and CDR2 YYNGEE.

The chain is built from TRBV5-1 and TRBJ2-5, with 9 bases aligning to TRBD1. TRBJ2-7 explains the end of the DNA better; the J call may be wrong. Germline V gene lookup returns CDR1 SGHRS and CDR2 YFSETQ. The CDR3 has 18 amino acids. CDR3 region: CASSPLPGQGGGSDEQYF. In DNA, the CDR3 is TGCGCCAGCAGCCCGCTGCCGGGACAGGGAGGAGGTTCTGACGAGCAGTACTTC.

The chain recombines TRBV7-8 with TRBJ2-1, with D tentatively TRBD2 (5 bases). Germline assignment: CDR1 SGHVS and CDR2 FQNEAQ. The CDR3 loop spans 13 amino acids. The V and J ends lost 4 bases and 4 bases respectively, with 8 bases between them. In DNA, the CDR3 is TGTGCCAGCAGCTCTGGACTTTACAATGAGCAGTTCTTC. It yields the protein CASSSGLYNEQFF.

This clone was observed a handful of times. The CDR3 reads CATTGTVSSGANVLTF. The CDR3 region has the DNA TGTGCCACCACCGGGACAGTTAGCTCTGGGGCCAACGTCCTGACTTTC. This rearrangement joins TRBV2 to TRBJ2-6; 7 nucleotides align to TRBD1. CDR3 length: 16 amino acids. V was pared by 10 bases and J by 0 bases, with 9 bases of the junction left unmatched. CDR1 and CDR2 from the germline V gene are SNHLY and FYNNEI.

The chain is built from TRBV5-8 and TRBJ1-1, with 7 bases matching TRBD1. The germline CDR1 and CDR2 sequences are SGHTS and YDEGEE. J was trimmed by 2 bases and V by 0 bases; bases with no gene match: 4. The CDR3 spans 15 residues. The CDR3 region is CASSLGYRGNTEAFF. DNA for the CDR3: TGTGCCAGCAGCTTGGGATACAGGGGAAACACTGAAGCTTTCTTT.

This rearrangement joins TRBV30 to TRBJ1-5, with TRBD1 matching over 11 bases. Germline CDR1 and CDR2: GTSNPN and SVGIG (reference sequence). This CDR3 contains 16 residues. Trimming took 0 bases from V and 5 from J; bases not matched to a gene: 6. The CDR3 sequence: CAWSVSRTGGDQPQHF. CDR3 coding DNA: TGTGCCTGGAGTGTATCCAGGACAGGGGGCGATCAGCCCCAGCATTTT.

The CDR3 is CSVVGGQGPYEQYF. The CDR3 nucleotides are TGCAGCGTTGTAGGGGGACAGGGGCCCTACGAGCAGTACTTC. V and J are TRBV29-1 and TRBJ2-7, with 10 positions matching TRBD1. From germline, CDR1 is SQVTM and CDR2 ANQGSEA. The CDR3 loop spans 14 amino acids. Trimming at V came to 4 bases and at J to 2 bases, leaving 5 bases not matched to a gene.

This sequence joins TRBV6-1 and TRBJ1-2; TRBD1 matches 7 bases. V dropped 1 base and J dropped 4; count of bases not matched to a gene: 9. The germline V gene encodes CDR1 MNHNS and CDR2 SASEGT. The CDR3 sequence is 16 residues long. In nucleotides, the CDR3 is TGTGCCAGCAGTGAAGGAGGAGGGGGCAGGGTCTATGGCTACACCTTC. It yields the protein CASSEGGGGRVYGYTF.

This chain connects TRBV6-5 to TRBJ1-3, with D uncertain. Germline V gene lookup returns CDR1 MNHEY and CDR2 SVGAGI. This CDR3 is 15 amino acids long. The V and J ends lost 3 bases and 0 bases respectively, with 9 bases between them. CDR3 loop: CASSYSAASGNTIYF. Here the CDR3 DNA reads TGTGCCAGCAGTTATTCGGCGGCCTCTGGAAACACCATATATTTT.

The chain couples TRBV11-2 to TRBJ2-7, with 7 nucleotides matching TRBD1. V shed 5 bases, J shed 4 bases, and the junction held 8 bases outside the gene matches. Per the germline V gene, CDR1 is SGHAT and CDR2 is FQNNGV. This CDR3 contains 14 residues. This CDR3 is CASSKQGKWYEQYF. In DNA form, the CDR3 reads TGTGCCAGCAGCAAACAGGGGAAGTGGTACGAGCAGTACTTC.

V usage is TRBV2 and J usage is TRBJ2-5; 9 bases fit TRBD1. In germline, CDR1 is SNHLY, CDR2 FYNNEI. The CDR3 totals 12 residues. V dropped 6 bases and J dropped 5; count of bases not matched to a gene: 1. CDR3 in amino acids: CASRDRGETQYF. Written as DNA, the CDR3 is TGTGCCAGCAGGGACAGGGGCGAGACCCAGTACTTC.

The chain recombines TRBV6-1 with TRBJ2-7; no definite D call. This CDR3 region has 12 residues. Germline CDR1 is MNHNS and CDR2 is SASEGT. The germline V and J ends were trimmed by 2 bases and 7 bases, with 9 bases remaining between them. The CDR3 DNA sequence: TGTGCCAGCAGTGAATGGTTCGAAGAGCAGTACTTC. It codes for CASSEWFEEQYF.

This chain connects TRBV27 to TRBJ1-6; D is unresolved. V was pared by 3 bases and J by 0 bases, with 12 bases between. This CDR3 comprises 17 residues. Germline CDR1 reads MNHEY; CDR2 reads SMNVEV (reference sequence). The CDR3 nucleotides are TGTGCCAGCAGTTTTACGGGTGCGAGCTCCTATAATTCACCCCTCCACTTT. Translation: CASSFTGASSYNSPLHF.

The chain links TRBV7-6 to TRBJ1-3; D is unclear. Trimming removed 1 base at V and 0 bases at J, with 10 bases between. CDR3 size: 16 residues. Per germline, CDR1 SGHVS and CDR2 FNYEAQ. In DNA form, the CDR3 reads TGTGCCAGCAGCTTAGGAGGCAGCCGCTCTGGAAACACCATATATTTT. This gives the protein CASSLGGSRSGNTIYF.

This clone was seen more than once but under ten times. The gene calls are TRBV19 and TRBJ2-1; 13 bases match TRBD2. The ends lost 8 bases at V and 5 bases at J; junction bases unmatched: 3. Germline values: CDR1 LNHDA, CDR2 SQIVND (reference sequence). CDR3 length: 14 residues. CDR3 coding DNA: TGTGCCAGTCGGGGACTAGCGGGAAACAATGAGCAGTTCTTC. Encoded protein: CASRGLAGNNEQFF.

The rearrangement links TRBV27 to TRBJ1-4; D unclear. Germline loops: CDR1 MNHEY, CDR2 SMNVEV (reference sequence). The CDR3 sequence is 12 residues long. The V and J ends lost 4 bases and 5 bases respectively, with 5 bases between them. In DNA form, the CDR3 reads TGTGCCAGCAGTTCTTTGAATGAAAAACTGTTTTTT. It specifies CASSSLNEKLFF.

This chain joins TRBV19 and TRBJ1-1, with D unclear. CDR1 and CDR2 (germline): LNHDA, SQIVND (reference sequence). V was cut by 3 bases and J by 2 bases, with 7 bases left in between. The CDR3 contains 13 residues. CDR3 nucleotides: TGTGCCAGTAGTATGAACGCCAACACTGAAGCTTTCTTT. Its protein is CASSMNANTEAFF.

This clone was seen once. The genes are TRBV6-5 and TRBJ1-2; no definite D call. V dropped 5 bases and J dropped 8 bases, with 18 bases sitting between them. There are 14 residues in the CDR3. CDR1 and CDR2 (germline): MNHEY, SVGAGI. CDR3 sequence: CASSHTKNVWGYTF. For the CDR3, the DNA is TGTGCCAGCAGTCACACAAAGAACGTCTGGGGCTACACCTTC.

The sample holds one count of this clone. The chain carries TRBV4-1 and TRBJ1-5; TRBD1 matches at 8 bases. The germline gives CDR1 MGHRA, CDR2 YSYEKL. The CDR3 sequence is 16 residues long. V lost 0 bases and J lost 2; bases outside the gene matches: 3. The chain's CDR3 is CASSQDKDRGNQPQHF. In DNA form, the CDR3 reads TGCGCCAGCAGCCAAGATAAGGACAGGGGCAATCAGCCCCAGCATTTT.

The chain carries TRBV5-6 and TRBJ2-3; 10 bases fit TRBD2. This CDR3 is 17 amino acids long. CDR1 and CDR2 (germline): SGHDT, YYEEEE. J lost 1 base, V lost 2 bases, and 7 bases had no gene match. CDR3 sequence reads: CASSFLASGSGTDTQYF. As DNA, the CDR3 is TGTGCCAGCAGCTTCCTGGCTAGCGGGAGTGGCACAGATACGCAGTATTTT.

The V and J genes are TRBV2 and TRBJ2-3; D gene ambiguous. The ends were cut back, 5 bases at V and 3 bases at J, with 15 bases in the middle. Germline CDR1 is SNHLY and CDR2 is FYNNEI. The CDR3 contains 15 residues. CDR3 coding DNA: TGTGCCAGCAGTCCCGGGCCTTACGTTACAGATACGCAGTATTTT. Residues: CASSPGPYVTDTQYF.

This clone was seen just once. The CDR3 DNA reads TGCAGCGTGAGCGGACACCCTGGGGAGACCCAGTACTTC. This encodes CSVSGHPGETQYF. This chain connects TRBV29-1 to TRBJ2-5; either TRBD1 or TRBD2 may supply D (5 bases each). The V gene lost 6 bases and the J gene lost 5 bases, with 16 bases spanning the gap. The CDR3 has 13 amino acids. In germline, CDR1 is SQVTM, CDR2 ANQGSEA.

The chain has TRBV2 and TRBJ2-1; D may be TRBD2 (5 bases). CDR3 length: 14 amino acids. V lost 3 bases and J lost 6, with 12 bases in between. CDR1 is SNHLY and CDR2 is FYNNEI in the germline V gene. The CDR3 reads CASSDRGRTNEQFF. CDR3 coding DNA: TGTGCCAGCAGTGATCGGGGAAGAACCAATGAGCAGTTCTTC.

CDR3 amino acids: CAISEGEGTYNEQFF. CDR3 DNA: TGTGCCATCAGTGAGGGGGAGGGGACCTACAATGAGCAGTTCTTC. The chain recombines TRBV10-3 with TRBJ2-1, with 7 positions matching TRBD2. Germline trimming cut 2 bases from V and 2 bases from J; bases unmatched to any gene: 3. Looked up from germline, CDR1 is ENHRY and CDR2 is SYGVKD. The CDR3 is 15 residues long.